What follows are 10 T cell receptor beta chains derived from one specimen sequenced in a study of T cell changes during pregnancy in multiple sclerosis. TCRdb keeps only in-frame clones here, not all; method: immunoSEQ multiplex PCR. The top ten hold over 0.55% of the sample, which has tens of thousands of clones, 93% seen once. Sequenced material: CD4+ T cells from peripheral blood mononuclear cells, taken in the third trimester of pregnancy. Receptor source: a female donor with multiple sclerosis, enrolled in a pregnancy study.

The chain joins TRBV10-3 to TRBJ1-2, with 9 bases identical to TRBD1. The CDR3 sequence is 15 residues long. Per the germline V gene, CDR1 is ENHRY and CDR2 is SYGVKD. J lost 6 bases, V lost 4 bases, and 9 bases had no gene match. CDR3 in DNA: TGTGCCATCAGTGTAGACCCGGGACAGGGTCATGGCTACACCTTC. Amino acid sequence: CAISVDPGQGHGYTF.

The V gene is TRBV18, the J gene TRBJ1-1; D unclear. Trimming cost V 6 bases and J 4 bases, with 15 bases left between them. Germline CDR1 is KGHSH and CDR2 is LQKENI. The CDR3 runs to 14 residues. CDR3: CASSGVGRFTEAFF. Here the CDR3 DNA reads TGTGCCAGCTCCGGGGTAGGACGGTTCACTGAAGCTTTCTTT.

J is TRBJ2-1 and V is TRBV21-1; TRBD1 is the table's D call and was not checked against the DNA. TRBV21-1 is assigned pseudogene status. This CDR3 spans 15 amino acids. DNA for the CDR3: TGTGCCAGCACCGTCCCGGGACAGCAATACAATGAGCAGTTCTTC. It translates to CASTVPGQQYNEQFF.

CDR3 DNA: TGCGCCAGCAGCTCTTTAGGACTAGCGGGCTACGAGCAGTACTTC. It yields the protein CASSSLGLAGYEQYF. The V call is TRBV4-1, the J call TRBJ2-7, with TRBD2 identical over 11 bases. Germline values: CDR1 MGHRA, CDR2 YSYEKL. The CDR3 is 15 amino acids. Trimming at V came to 5 bases and at J to 3 bases, leaving 6 bases not matched to a gene.

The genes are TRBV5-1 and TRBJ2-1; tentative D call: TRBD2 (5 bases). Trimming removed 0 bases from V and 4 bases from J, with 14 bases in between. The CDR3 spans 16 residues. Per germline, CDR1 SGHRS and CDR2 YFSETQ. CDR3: CASSLARSGVYNEQFF. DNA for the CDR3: TGCGCCAGCAGCTTGGCCCGGAGCGGCGTTTACAATGAGCAGTTCTTC.

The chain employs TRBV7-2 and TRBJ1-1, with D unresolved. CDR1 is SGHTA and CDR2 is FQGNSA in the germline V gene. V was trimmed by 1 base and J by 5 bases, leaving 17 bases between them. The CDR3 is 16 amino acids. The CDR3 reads CASSLVGNGVGTEAFF. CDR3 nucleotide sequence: TGTGCCAGCAGCTTAGTTGGCAACGGAGTAGGAACTGAAGCTTTCTTT.

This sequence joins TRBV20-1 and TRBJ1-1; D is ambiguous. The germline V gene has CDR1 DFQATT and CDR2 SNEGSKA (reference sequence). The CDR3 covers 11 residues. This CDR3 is CRGLAGTEAFF. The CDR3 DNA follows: TGCAGGGGTCTAGCGGGCACTGAAGCTTTCTTT.

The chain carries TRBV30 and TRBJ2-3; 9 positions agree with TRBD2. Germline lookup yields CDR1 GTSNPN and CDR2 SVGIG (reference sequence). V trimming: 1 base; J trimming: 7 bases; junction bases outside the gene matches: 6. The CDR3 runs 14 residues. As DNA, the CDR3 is TGTGCCTGGAGTGGTATAAGCGGGAGGTATACGCAGTATTTT. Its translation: CAWSGISGRYTQYF.

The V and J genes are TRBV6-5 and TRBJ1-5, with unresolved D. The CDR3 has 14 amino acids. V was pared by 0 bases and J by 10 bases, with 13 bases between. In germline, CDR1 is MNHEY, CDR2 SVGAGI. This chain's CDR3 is CASSYSTSTAPQHF. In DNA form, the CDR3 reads TGTGCCAGCAGTTACTCGACCAGCACAGCACCCCAGCATTTT.

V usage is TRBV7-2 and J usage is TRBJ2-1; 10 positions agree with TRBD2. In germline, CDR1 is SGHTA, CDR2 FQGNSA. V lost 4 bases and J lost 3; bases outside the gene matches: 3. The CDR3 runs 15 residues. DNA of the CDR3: TGTGCCAGCAGCTCCCTAGCGGGAGTCTACAATGAGCAGTTCTTC. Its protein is CASSSLAGVYNEQFF.